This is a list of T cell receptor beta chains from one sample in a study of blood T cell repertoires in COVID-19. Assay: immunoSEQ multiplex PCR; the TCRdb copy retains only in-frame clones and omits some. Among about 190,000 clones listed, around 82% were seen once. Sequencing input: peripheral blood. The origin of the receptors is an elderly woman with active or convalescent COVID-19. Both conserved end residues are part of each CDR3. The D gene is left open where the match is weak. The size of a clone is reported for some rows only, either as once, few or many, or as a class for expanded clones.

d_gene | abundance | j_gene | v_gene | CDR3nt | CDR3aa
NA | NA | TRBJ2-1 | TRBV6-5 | TGTGCCAGCAGCGTGACTGGCAGCTCCTACAATGAGCAGTTCTTC | CASSVTGSSYNEQFF
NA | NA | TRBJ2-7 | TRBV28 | TGTGCCAGCAGTTCACCTACAGGCGACACCCCCTACGAGCAGTACTTC | CASSSPTGDTPYEQYF
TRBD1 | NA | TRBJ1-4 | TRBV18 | TGTGCCAGCTCACCACAGGGGGCCGGTGAAAAACTGTTTTTT | CASSPQGAGEKLFF
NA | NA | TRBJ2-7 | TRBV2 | TGTGCCAGCAGTGATGTCAGGCCGTACGAGCAGTACTTC | CASSDVRPYEQYF
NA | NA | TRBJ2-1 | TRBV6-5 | TGTGCCAGCACCCAAGTAAGGGGGGAGCAGTTCTTC | CASTQVRGEQFF
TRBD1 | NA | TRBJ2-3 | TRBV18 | TGTGCCAGCTCACCCGCGCCCGGGACAGGGTTACTAGATACGCAGTATTTT | CASSPAPGTGLLDTQYF
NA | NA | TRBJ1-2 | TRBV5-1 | TGCGCCAGCAGCTTGGGTCAGGGTAGAGGCTACACCTTC | CASSLGQGRGYTF
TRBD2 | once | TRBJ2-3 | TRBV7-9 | TGTGCCAGCAGCTTAGCTAGCGGGCCCACAGATACGCAGTATTTT | CASSLASGPTDTQYF
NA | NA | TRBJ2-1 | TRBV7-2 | TGTGCCAGCAGCTTATTCAGGGCCCTTGGTGAGCAGTTCTTC | CASSLFRALGEQFF
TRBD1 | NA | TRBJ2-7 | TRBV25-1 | TGTGCCACTAAAATGCCGGGACAGGGCACCGAGCAGTACTTC | CATKMPGQGTEQYF
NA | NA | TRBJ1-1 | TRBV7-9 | TGTGCCAGCAGCTCCTATGAGGGCACTGAAGCTTTCTTT | CASSSYEGTEAFF
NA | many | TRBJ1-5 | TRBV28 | TGTGCCAGCAGTTTAAATTCGGTAGGAGGATATCAGCCCCAGCATTTT | CASSLNSVGGYQPQHF
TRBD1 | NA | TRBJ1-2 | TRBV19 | TGTGCCAGTCAGGACAGGGCATACTATGGCTACACCTTC | CASQDRAYYGYTF
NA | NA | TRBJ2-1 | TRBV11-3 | TGTGCCAGCAGCTCGGCGGGTGGGGGGACGGTAATTGACAATGAGCAGTTCTTC | CASSSAGGGTVIDNEQFF
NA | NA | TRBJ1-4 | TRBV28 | TGTGCCAGCACGGAGGCAACTAATGAAAAACTGTTTTTT | CASTEATNEKLFF
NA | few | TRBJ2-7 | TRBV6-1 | TGTGCCAGCAGTGAAAAGGCGGGAAGTTCCTACGAGCAGTACTTC | CASSEKAGSSYEQYF
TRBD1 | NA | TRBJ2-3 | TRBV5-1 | TGCGCCAGCAGCCCCCGGGACAGCGAGGCCACAGATACGCAGTATTTT | CASSPRDSEATDTQYF
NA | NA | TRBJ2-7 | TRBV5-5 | TGTGCCAGCAGCTTGGGGCAGGGCCTCTACGAGCAGTACTTC | CASSLGQGLYEQYF
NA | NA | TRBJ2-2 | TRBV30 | TGTGCCTGGAGTCGGAGCGGGGAGCTGTTTTTT | CAWSRSGELFF
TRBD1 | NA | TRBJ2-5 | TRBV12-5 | TGTGCTAGTGGTCGAGAAACAGGGGTGTGGGAGACCCAGTACTTC | CASGRETGVWETQYF